A single TCR beta chain is shown here with its context. This entry is derived from a study of blood T cells in healthy people across ages. Combining a sample-barcoded 5' primer with a J-beta primer mix, a second PCR ran for about 6 to 12 cycles. One entry per CDR3 protein results from TCRdb running MiXCR on the 5' RACE reads. This table has approximately 780,000 distinct CDR3 sequences, 20% to 30% appearing once. The CDR3 runs to 15 residues. Unmatched junction bases numbered 17, after V lost 6 bases and J lost 13 bases. These same data were also listed under a study on T cells of mothers and their children.

This TCR was recovered from a boy aged 10-17 years in good health. The sample comprised blood. V is TRBV12-3 or TRBV12-4 and J is TRBJ1-4; TRBD1 matches 7 bases. The chain's CDR3 is CASSRSVQGSYSLFF. The CDR3 DNA reads as TGTGCCAGCAGCCGTTCGGTACAGGGGTCCTACTCACTGTTTTTT.